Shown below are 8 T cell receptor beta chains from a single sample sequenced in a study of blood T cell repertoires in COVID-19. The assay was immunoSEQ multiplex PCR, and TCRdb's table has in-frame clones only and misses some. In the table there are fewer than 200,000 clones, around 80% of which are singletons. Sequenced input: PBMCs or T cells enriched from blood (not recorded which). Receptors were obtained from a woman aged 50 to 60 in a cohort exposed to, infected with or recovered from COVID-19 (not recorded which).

Here the CDR3 reads CASSIDGGNTEAFF. The CDR3 DNA is TGTGCCAGCAGCATCGACGGAGGGAACACTGAAGCTTTCTTT. V and J are TRBV7-9 and TRBJ1-1; D ambiguous. Trimming took off 5 bases at V and 1 base at J, with 11 bases between the two ends. CDR1 and CDR2 (germline): SEHNR, FQNEAQ (reference sequence). The CDR3 spans 14 residues.

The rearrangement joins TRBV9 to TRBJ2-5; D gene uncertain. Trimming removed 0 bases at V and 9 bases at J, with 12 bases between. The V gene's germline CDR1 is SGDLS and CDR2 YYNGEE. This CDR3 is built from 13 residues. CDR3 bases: TGTGCCAGCAGCGTAGACACCTCACGGGCCCAGTACTTC. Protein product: CASSVDTSRAQYF.

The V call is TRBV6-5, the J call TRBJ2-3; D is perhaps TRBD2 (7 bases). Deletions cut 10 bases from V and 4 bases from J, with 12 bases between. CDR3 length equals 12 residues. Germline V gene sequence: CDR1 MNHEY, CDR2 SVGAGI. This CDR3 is CATRGGPDTQYF. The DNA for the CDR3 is TGTGCCACTAGGGGGGGGCCAGATACGCAGTATTTT.

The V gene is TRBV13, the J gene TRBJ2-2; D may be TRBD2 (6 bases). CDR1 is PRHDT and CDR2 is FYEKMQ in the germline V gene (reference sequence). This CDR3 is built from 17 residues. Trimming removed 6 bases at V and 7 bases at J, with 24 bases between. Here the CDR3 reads CASSKKGGAKEGGELFF. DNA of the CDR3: TGTGCCAGCAGTAAAAAAGGCGGGGCTAAAGAGGGCGGGGAGCTGTTTTTT.

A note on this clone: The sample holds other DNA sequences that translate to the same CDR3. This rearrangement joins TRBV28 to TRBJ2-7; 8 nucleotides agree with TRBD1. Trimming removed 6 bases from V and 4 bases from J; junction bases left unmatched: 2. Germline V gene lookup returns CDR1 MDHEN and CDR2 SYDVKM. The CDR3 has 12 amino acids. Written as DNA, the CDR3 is TGTGCCAGCAGGCGGACAGGGTACGAGCAGTACTTC. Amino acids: CASRRTGYEQYF.

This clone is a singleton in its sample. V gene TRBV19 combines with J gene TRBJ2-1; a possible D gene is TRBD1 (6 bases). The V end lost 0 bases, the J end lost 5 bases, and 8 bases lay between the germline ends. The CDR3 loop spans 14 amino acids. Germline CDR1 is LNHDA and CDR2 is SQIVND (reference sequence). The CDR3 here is CASSIDGQNNEQFF. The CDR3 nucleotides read TGTGCCAGTAGTATAGATGGACAGAACAATGAGCAGTTCTTC.

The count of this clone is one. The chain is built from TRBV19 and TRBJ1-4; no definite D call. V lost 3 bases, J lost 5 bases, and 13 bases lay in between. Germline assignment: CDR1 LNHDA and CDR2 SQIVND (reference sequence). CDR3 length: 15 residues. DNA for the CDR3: TGTGCCAGTAGTATTCTGCTTTCGGGAAATGAAAAACTGTTTTTT. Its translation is CASSILLSGNEKLFF.

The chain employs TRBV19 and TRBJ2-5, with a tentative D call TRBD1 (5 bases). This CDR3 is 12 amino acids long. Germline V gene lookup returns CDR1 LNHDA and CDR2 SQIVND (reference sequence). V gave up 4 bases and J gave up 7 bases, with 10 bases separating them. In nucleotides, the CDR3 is TGTGCCAGTAGTACCTCCCAGGGGACCCAGTACTTC. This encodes CASSTSQGTQYF.